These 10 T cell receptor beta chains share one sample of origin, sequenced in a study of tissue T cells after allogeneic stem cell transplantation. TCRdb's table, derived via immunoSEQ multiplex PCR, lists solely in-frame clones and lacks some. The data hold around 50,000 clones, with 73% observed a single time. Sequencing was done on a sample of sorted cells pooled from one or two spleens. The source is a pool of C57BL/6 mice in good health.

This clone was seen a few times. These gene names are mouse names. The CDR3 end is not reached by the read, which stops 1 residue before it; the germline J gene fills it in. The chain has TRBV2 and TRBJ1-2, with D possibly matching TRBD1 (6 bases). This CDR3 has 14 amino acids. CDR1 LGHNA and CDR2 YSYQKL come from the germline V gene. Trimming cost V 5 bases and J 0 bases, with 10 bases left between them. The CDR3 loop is CASSAGTPNSDYTF. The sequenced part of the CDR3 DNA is TGTGCCAGCAGCGCCGGGACACCAAACTCCGACTACACC.

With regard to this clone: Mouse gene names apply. The CDR3 here is CASRSDGASAETLYF. The sequenced CDR3 bases are TGTGCCAGCAGATCCGATGGGGCGAGTGCAGAAACGCTGTAT. V gene TRBV19 combines with J gene TRBJ2-3; D may correspond to TRBD1 or TRBD2 (5 bases each). Coverage ceases 1 residue before the CDR3 finishes, and the germline J gene fills in the end. Germline V gives CDR1 FNHDT, CDR2 SITEND (reference sequence). Trimming pared 5 bases from V and 0 bases from J, leaving 13 bases between. The CDR3 spans 15 residues.

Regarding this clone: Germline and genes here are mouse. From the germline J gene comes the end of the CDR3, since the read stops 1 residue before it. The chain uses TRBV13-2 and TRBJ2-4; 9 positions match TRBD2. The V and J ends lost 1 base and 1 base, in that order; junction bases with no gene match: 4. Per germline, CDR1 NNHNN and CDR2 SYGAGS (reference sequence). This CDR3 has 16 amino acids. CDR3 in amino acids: CASGDPLGGGQNTLYF. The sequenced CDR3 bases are TGTGCCAGCGGTGATCCACTGGGGGGAGGTCAAAACACCTTGTAC.

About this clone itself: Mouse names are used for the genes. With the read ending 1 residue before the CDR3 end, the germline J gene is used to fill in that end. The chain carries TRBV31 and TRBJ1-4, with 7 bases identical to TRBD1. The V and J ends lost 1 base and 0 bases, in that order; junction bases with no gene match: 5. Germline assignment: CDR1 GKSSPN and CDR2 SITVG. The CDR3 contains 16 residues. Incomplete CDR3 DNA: TGTGCCTGGAGTCCTTACAGGGGAATTTCCAACGAAAGATTATTT. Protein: CAWSPYRGISNERLF. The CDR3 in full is CAWSPYRGISNERLFF. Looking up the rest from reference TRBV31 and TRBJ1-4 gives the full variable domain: AQTIHQWPVAEIKAVGSPLSLGCTIKGKSSPNLYWYWQATGGTLQQLFYSITVGQVESVVQLNLSASRPKDDQFILSTEKLLLSHSGFYLCAWSPYRGISNERLFFGHGTKLSVL.

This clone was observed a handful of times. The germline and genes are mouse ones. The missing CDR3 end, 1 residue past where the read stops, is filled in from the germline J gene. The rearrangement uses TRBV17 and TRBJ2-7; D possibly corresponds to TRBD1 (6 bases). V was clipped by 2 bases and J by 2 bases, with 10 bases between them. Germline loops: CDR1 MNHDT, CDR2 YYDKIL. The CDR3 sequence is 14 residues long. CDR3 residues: CASSRRAGAYEQYF. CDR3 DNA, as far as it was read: TGTGCTAGCAGTAGAAGGGCAGGGGCCTATGAACAGTAC.

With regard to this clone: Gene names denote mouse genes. Incomplete CDR3 DNA: TGTGCCAGCTCCCCCGGGGTGGACAACCAGGCTCCGCTT. As protein: CASSPGVDNQAPL. The whole CDR3 sequence is CASSPGVDNQAPLF. The J gene is TRBJ1-5, the V gene TRBV12-2; no reliable D call. The read ends 1 residue early relative to the CDR3; the germline J gene fills the gap. CDR1 is SGHLS and CDR2 is HYDKME in the germline V gene. CDR3 length: 14 residues. V was pared by 4 bases and J by 2 bases, with 11 bases between.

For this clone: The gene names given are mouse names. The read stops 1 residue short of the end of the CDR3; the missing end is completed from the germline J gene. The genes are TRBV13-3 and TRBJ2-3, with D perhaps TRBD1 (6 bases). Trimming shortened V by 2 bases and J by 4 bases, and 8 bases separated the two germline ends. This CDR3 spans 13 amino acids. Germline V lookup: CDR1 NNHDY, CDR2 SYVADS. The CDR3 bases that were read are TGTGCCAGCAGTGAAACAGGGACAGAAACGCTGTAT. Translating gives CASSETGTETLY. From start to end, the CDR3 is CASSETGTETLYF.

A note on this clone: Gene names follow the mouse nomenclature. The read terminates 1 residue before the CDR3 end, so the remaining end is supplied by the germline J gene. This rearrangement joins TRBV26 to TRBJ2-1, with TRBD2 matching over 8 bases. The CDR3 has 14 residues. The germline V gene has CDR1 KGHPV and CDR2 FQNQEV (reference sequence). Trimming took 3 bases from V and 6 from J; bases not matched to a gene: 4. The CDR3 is CASSLDGGVAEQFF. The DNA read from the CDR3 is TGTGCCAGCAGTCTAGATGGGGGGGTTGCTGAGCAGTTC.

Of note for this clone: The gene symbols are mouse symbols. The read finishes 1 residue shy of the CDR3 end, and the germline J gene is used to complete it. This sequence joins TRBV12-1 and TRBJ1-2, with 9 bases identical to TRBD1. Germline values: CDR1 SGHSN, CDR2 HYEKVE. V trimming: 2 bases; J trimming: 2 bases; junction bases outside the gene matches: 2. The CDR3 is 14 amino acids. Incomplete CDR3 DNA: TGTGCCAGCTCTCAAACAGGGGGCAACTCCGACTACACC. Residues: CASSQTGGNSDYT. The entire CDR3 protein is CASSQTGGNSDYTF. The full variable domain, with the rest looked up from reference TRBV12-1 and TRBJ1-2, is DSGVVQSPRHIIKEKGGRSVLTCIPISGHSNVVWYQQTLGKELKFLIQHYEKVERDKGFLPSRFSVQQFDDYHSEMNMSALELEDSAMYFCASSQTGGNSDYTFGSGTRLLVI.

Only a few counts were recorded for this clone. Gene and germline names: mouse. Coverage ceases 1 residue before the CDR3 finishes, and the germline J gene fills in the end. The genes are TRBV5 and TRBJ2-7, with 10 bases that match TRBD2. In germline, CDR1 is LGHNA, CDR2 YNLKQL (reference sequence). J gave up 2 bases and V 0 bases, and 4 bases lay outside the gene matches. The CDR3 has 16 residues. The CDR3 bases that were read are TGTGCCAGCAGCCAAGATCCCTGGGGGGGCGCCTATGAACAGTAC. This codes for CASSQDPWGGAYEQY. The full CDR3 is CASSQDPWGGAYEQYF.